This entry concerns a single T cell receptor beta chain. The sample belongs to a study of blood T cell repertoires in COVID-19. For the study at large: Acute and convalescent COVID-19 samples came from the United States, Italy and Spain.

Researchers sorted participants into cohorts using their self-reported clinical history. Only in-frame clones appear in the TCRdb table, and some are missing; sequencing was by immunoSEQ multiplex PCR. The sample consists of 200,000 to 250,000 clones, about 85% of them appearing once. This CDR3 contains 15 residues. Germline CDR1 SNHLY, CDR2 FYNNEI. The V segment lost 3 bases and the J segment 3 bases; nucleotides outside the gene matches: 8. This clonotype originated in a man aged 30 to 39 who had recovered from COVID-19. V usage is TRBV2 and J usage is TRBJ2-7; 7 bases align to TRBD1. Sequenced input: PBMCs or T cells enriched from blood (not recorded which). CDR3 DNA: TGTGCCAGCAGTGAGGGGACAGCAAGACTCTACGAGCAGTACTTC. It is translated as CASSEGTARLYEQYF.